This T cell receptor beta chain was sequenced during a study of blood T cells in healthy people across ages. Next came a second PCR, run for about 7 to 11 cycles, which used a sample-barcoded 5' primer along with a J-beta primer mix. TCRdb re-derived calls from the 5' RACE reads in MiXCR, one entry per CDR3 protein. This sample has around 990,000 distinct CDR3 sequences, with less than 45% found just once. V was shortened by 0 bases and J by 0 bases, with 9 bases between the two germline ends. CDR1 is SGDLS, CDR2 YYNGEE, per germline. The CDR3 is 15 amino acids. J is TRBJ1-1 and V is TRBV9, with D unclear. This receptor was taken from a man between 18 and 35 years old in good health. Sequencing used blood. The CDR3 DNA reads TGTGCCAGCAGCGTAGGCACGAACATGAACACTGAAGCTTTCTTT. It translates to CASSVGTNMNTEAFF.